This entry is about one TCR beta chain. This clonotype was observed a few times. Its antigen has not been determined. Per-base qualities were not stored, and no clone one base away is much larger. Preparation of the library involved PCR. TCRdb records Illumina HiSeq 2500 as the sequencer. TCR library preparation used molecular barcoding, with unique molecular identifiers applied to normalize quantification of the TCRbeta repertoire. TCRdb reanalyzed the raw reads on its own, using fastp at Q25 for trimming and MiXCR for clone calling, and kept in-frame beta chains. Rows with one shared CDR3 protein collapse into an entry with the most common genes and DNA. Here the sample has roughly 30,000 distinct CDR3 sequences; 6.4% occur a single time. Roughly a quarter of the sample rests with the top ten. V gives up 7 bases and J gives up 4 bases, and the segment between their germline ends measures 37 bases. The CDR3 spans 21 residues, from the cysteine through the phenylalanine. The kept DNA is CDR3 alone, 63 bases in frame from the first base. The germline V gene supplies CDR1 MRHNA and CDR2 SNTAGT.

These data come from a study of T-cell reconstitution after alpha-beta-depleted transplantation in children (TCRdb year 2016). In terms of the full investigation: T-cell immune reconstitution after TCRalphabeta/CD19-depleted allogeneic hematopoietic cell transplantation in children was quantitatively tracked in the study by means of TCR repertoire profiling.

This specimen's time point label, per the study, means: day 60 (about 2 months) after transplantation. Per the publication, the treatment or condition label means: allogeneic hematopoietic cell transplantation with graft depleted of TCRalphabeta T cells and CD19 B cells. Transplant recipients were children who received TCRalphabeta/CD19-depleted allogeneic hematopoietic cell grafts. The research as a whole found: Over subsequent months, a decline in hyperexpanded clone frequencies was noted, and after one year, T-cell counts and TCRbeta diversity were mostly ascribed to newly produced T cells. Apparently early alphabetaT-cell count recovery about two months after transplant reportedly relied on only several hundred rapidly expanded clones derived from non-depleted graft cells. In some patients, the high TCRbeta diversity seen at day 60 was put down to recipient T cells and intrathymic progenitors that had survived conditioning.

The chain links TRBV6-4 with TRBJ1-2; a tentative D match to TRBD1 spans 5 bases. This receptor was identified in a child in the first two years of life who had a stem cell transplant for acute myeloid leukemia, so the T cells may come from the graft donor. Sequenced here: peripheral blood, sampled 60 days after TCRalphabeta/CD19-depleted stem cell transplant. The sequenced DNA: TGTGCCAGCATCCAGGGAAGGGCGCTATGGCTACACAAGGAAGGGCGCTATGGCTACACCTTC. It is translated as CASIQGRALWLHKEGRYGYTF.